This paragraph reports one TCR beta chain. CDR3 size: 14 residues. The germline V gene encodes CDR1 KGHSH and CDR2 LQKENI. V shed 4 bases, J shed 0 bases, and the junction held 3 bases outside the gene matches. Likely unrecorded immune exposures existed in these nominally healthy donors. Use of 60 Vbeta and 13 Jbeta primers characterized the PCR. Some clones are missing from TCRdb's copy, which holds only in-frame ones; the method was immunoSEQ multiplex PCR. The sample holds 150,000 to 200,000 clones; approximately 80% are singletons and the top ten take roughly 6.2%. The data are from a study of cytomegalovirus exposure and HLA in healthy donors.

The chain couples TRBV18 to TRBJ2-7, with TRBD1 matching over 7 bases. This clonotype was sampled from a male donor in good health and CMV-seropositive. The specimen sequenced was PBMCs. In nucleotides, the CDR3 is TGTGCCAGCTCACGGGGACAGTACTCCTACGAGCAGTACTTC. It encodes CASSRGQYSYEQYF. The variable domain in full, with the rest retrieved from reference TRBV18 and TRBJ2-7, is NAGVMQNPRHLVRRRGQEARLRCSPMKGHSHVYWYRQLPEEGLKFMVYLQKENIIDESGMPKERFSAEFPKEGPSILRIQQVVRGDSAAYFCASSRGQYSYEQYFGPGTRLTVT.